Listed here are 32 T cell receptor beta chains from one sample, sequenced in a study of cytomegalovirus exposure and HLA in healthy donors. Primers: 60 Vbeta forward and 13 Jbeta reverse. Libraries were prepared by immunoSEQ multiplex PCR; TCRdb keeps only in-frame clonotypes and omits some of them. The sample holds approximately 150,000 clones, 84% seen once. Sequenced: PBMCs. The receptors come from a man aged 25-45 years in good health and CMV-seronegative.

The chain carries TRBV7-2 and TRBJ1-5, with TRBD1 matching over 9 bases. This CDR3 spans 15 amino acids. Germline V lookup: CDR1 SGHTA, CDR2 FQGNSA. V was clipped by 5 bases and J by 4 bases; unmatched bases: 6. The CDR3 nucleotides are TGTGCCAGCAGCCCCATGGGACAGGGAAATCAGCCCCAGCATTTT. Translating it yields CASSPMGQGNQPQHF. Full variable domain (outside the CDR3, taken from reference TRBV7-2 and TRBJ1-5): GAGVSQSPSNKVTEKGKDVELRCDPISGHTALYWYRQSLGQGLEFLIYFQGNSAPDKSGLPSDRFSAERTGGSVSTLTIQRTQQEDSAVYLCASSPMGQGNQPQHFGDGTRLSIL.

V gene TRBV30 combines with J gene TRBJ2-2; the match to TRBD1 covers 7 bases. The germline V gene encodes CDR1 GTSNPN and CDR2 SVGIG (reference sequence). The CDR3 length is 18 residues. Trimming cost V 3 bases and J 6 bases; bases outside gene matches: 19. Here the CDR3 DNA reads TGTGCCTGGAGGTGGGCCGAGGACAGGCCTGGGTTCCCCGGGGAGCTGTTTTTT. Translated: CAWRWAEDRPGFPGELFF.

The J gene is TRBJ2-1, the V gene TRBV12-5; 10 bases map to TRBD2. Trimming removed 3 bases from V and 8 bases from J; junction bases left unmatched: 10. Germline CDR1 and CDR2: LGHNT and FRNRAP. This CDR3 has 16 residues. The CDR3 coding sequence is TGTGCTAGTGGTTTACAAAGCGGGAGGGCCAGTTATGAGCAGTTCTTC. Translating gives CASGLQSGRASYEQFF.

The rearrangement joins TRBV10-3 to TRBJ2-5; the D gene is possibly TRBD2 (5 bases). The J call may be mistaken, given a closer DNA end match to TRBJ2-7. This CDR3 comprises 15 residues. CDR1 ENHRY and CDR2 SYGVKD come from the germline V gene. The CDR3 region is CAISESREEGYEQYF. CDR3 DNA: TGTGCCATCAGTGAGTCGAGGGAAGAGGGCTACGAGCAGTACTTC.

The chain joins TRBV5-4 to TRBJ2-1; TRBD2 agrees at 7 bases. This CDR3 is 16 amino acids long. Germline lookup yields CDR1 SGHNT and CDR2 YYREEE (reference sequence). After removal of 3 bases from V and 4 bases from J, the junction contained 10 bases not matched to a gene. CDR3 in amino acids: CASSSASGLKYNEQFF. The CDR3 DNA is TGTGCCAGCAGCTCCGCGTCGGGACTAAAGTACAATGAGCAGTTCTTC.

In its sample, this clone was seen a few times. V gene TRBV5-1 combines with J gene TRBJ2-7, with TRBD2 identical over 7 bases. CDR1 and CDR2 (germline): SGHRS, YFSETQ. The J segment lost 3 bases and the V segment lost 5 bases, leaving 5 bases of the junction unmatched. The CDR3 loop spans 13 amino acids. The CDR3 spells CASRREPFYEQYF. Written as DNA, the CDR3 is TGCGCCAGCAGGCGGGAGCCCTTCTACGAGCAGTACTTC. The full variable domain, its missing parts supplied by reference TRBV5-1 and TRBJ2-7, is KAGVTQTPRYLIKTRGQQVTLSCSPISGHRSVSWYQQTPGQGLQFLFEYFSETQRNKGNFPGRFSGRQFSNSRSEMNVSTLELGDSALYLCASRREPFYEQYFGPGTRLTVT.

CDR3 in amino acids: CASSTGFEQYF. The CDR3 bases are TGTGCCAGCAGTACAGGGTTCGAGCAGTACTTC. This chain uses TRBV27 with TRBJ2-7; D might be TRBD1 (6 bases). The germline gives CDR1 MNHEY, CDR2 SMNVEV (reference sequence). The V gene lost 5 bases and the J gene lost 6 bases, with 8 bases spanning the gap. The CDR3 contains 11 residues.

The chain couples TRBV19 to TRBJ2-1; no reliable D call. The germline gives CDR1 LNHDA, CDR2 SQIVND (reference sequence). The CDR3 runs 15 residues. V dropped 3 bases and J dropped 0 bases, with 9 bases sitting between them. The CDR3 region has the DNA TGTGCCAGTAGTATGGGCAGGCGCTCCTACAATGAGCAGTTCTTC. Its translation is CASSMGRRSYNEQFF.

This clone was counted only a few times. The rearrangement joins TRBV6-5 to TRBJ2-2, with D possibly TRBD1 on 5 matching bases. Trimming pared 6 bases from V and 6 bases from J, leaving 11 bases between. The CDR3 has 13 residues. The germline gives CDR1 MNHEY, CDR2 SVGAGI. The CDR3 sequence is CASSTRDSGELFF. CDR3 DNA: TGTGCCAGCAGCACCAGGGATTCCGGGGAGCTGTTTTTT.

J is TRBJ2-5 and V is TRBV14, with D perhaps TRBD2 (6 bases). V gave up 5 bases and J gave up 1 base, with 11 bases separating them. CDR3 length: 14 residues. Germline-derived CDR1 and CDR2 are SGHDN and FVKESK. As DNA, the CDR3 is TGTGCCAGCAGCTGGCGGGACTTCCAAGAGACCCAGTACTTC. The encoded protein is CASSWRDFQETQYF.

This clone was picked up a small number of times. This chain connects TRBV9 to TRBJ2-7, with 8 bases identical to TRBD2. Per the germline V gene, CDR1 is SGDLS and CDR2 is YYNGEE. With 0 bases clipped from V and 3 bases from J, the junction kept 2 bases outside the gene matches. This CDR3 is 14 amino acids long. The CDR3 here is CASSVGGGLYEQYF. The DNA for the CDR3 is TGTGCCAGCAGCGTAGGCGGGGGGCTCTACGAGCAGTACTTC.

CDR3 nucleotide sequence: TGTGCCAGCAGTCCCGGACTGATTGGAAACACCATATATTTT. As protein: CASSPGLIGNTIYF. The chain links TRBV27 to TRBJ1-3; D gene unclear. Trimming removed 5 bases from V and 3 bases from J, with 11 bases in between. Per germline, CDR1 MNHEY and CDR2 SMNVEV (reference sequence). The CDR3 runs 14 residues.

The chain uses TRBV11-2 and TRBJ2-7; 13 bases agree with TRBD2. The germline V gene has CDR1 SGHAT and CDR2 FQNNGV. V lost 4 bases, J lost 1 base, and 10 bases stayed unmatched. The CDR3 length is 18 residues. CDR3 sequence (DNA): TGTGCCAGCAGCTCTCGGACTAGCGGGAGTACTGGATCCTACGAGCAGTACTTC. This gives the protein CASSSRTSGSTGSYEQYF.

The genes are TRBV5-4 and TRBJ2-5; 8 bases match TRBD2. The last part of the DNA fits TRBJ2-7 better; the J call may be wrong. The V gene's germline CDR1 is SGHNT and CDR2 YYREEE (reference sequence). This CDR3 region has 15 residues. The CDR3 coding sequence is TGTGCCAGCAGCGCCGGGGGGGGCCGTACCTACGAGCAGTACTTC. This sequence encodes CASSAGGGRTYEQYF.

V usage is TRBV6-5 and J usage is TRBJ2-7; 9 bases map to TRBD1. V gave up 6 bases and J gave up 5 bases; unmatched junction bases: 8. Looked up from germline, CDR1 is MNHEY and CDR2 is SVGAGI. CDR3 length equals 14 residues. The DNA of the CDR3 is TGTGCCAGCAGACCAGGGACAGGGATAAACGAGCAGTACTTC. Its translation: CASRPGTGINEQYF.

The chain is built from TRBV4-2 and TRBJ2-2; possible D gene TRBD2, 6 bases. Looked up from germline, CDR1 is LGHNA and CDR2 is YNFKEQ. With 0 bases removed from V and 8 bases from J, the gap between germline ends came to 16 bases. This CDR3 has 16 residues. This CDR3 is CASSQEWREWGGELFF. CDR3 nucleotide sequence: TGTGCCAGCAGCCAAGAATGGAGGGAATGGGGGGGGGAGCTGTTTTTT.

This sequence joins TRBV2 and TRBJ1-1; TRBD1 agrees at 7 bases. The trim removed 6 bases at V and 4 bases at J, leaving 8 bases unmatched. The CDR3 totals 14 residues. Per germline, CDR1 SNHLY and CDR2 FYNNEI. The CDR3 sequence: CASSNRGVGTEAFF. CDR3 DNA sequence: TGTGCCAGCAGCAACAGGGGAGTGGGCACTGAAGCTTTCTTT.

The V call is TRBV7-8, the J call TRBJ2-7, with 8 positions matching TRBD1. Germline CDR1 reads SGHVS; CDR2 reads FQNEAQ. The CDR3 spans 18 residues. The V segment lost 4 bases and the J segment 5 bases; nucleotides outside the gene matches: 19. The CDR3 DNA follows: TGTGCCAGCAGCTCTCGAGGGGCGGGCCGGGACAGGCGTAACGAGCAGTACTTC. Its translation: CASSSRGAGRDRRNEQYF.

This chain connects TRBV27 to TRBJ2-1, with D possibly matching TRBD1 (5 bases). In germline, CDR1 is MNHEY, CDR2 SMNVEV (reference sequence). V lost 5 bases and J lost 8, with 10 bases in between. The CDR3 has 12 residues. Written as DNA, the CDR3 is TGTGCCAGCAGTGGGGCAGGGTATGAGCAGTTCTTC. It translates to CASSGAGYEQFF.

The rearrangement uses TRBV6-1 and TRBJ1-2, with D possibly TRBD1 on 6 matching bases. Trimming removed 1 base at V and 8 bases at J, with 11 bases between. Germline assignment: CDR1 MNHNS and CDR2 SASEGT. This CDR3 comprises 13 residues. This CDR3 reads CASSEGGTRGYTF. CDR3 nucleotide sequence: TGTGCCAGCAGTGAAGGGGGGACACGGGGCTACACCTTC.

This clone occurred once. The sample carries other DNA sequences with the same CDR3. The chain joins TRBV28 to TRBJ1-5; no reliable D call. CDR1 is MDHEN, CDR2 SYDVKM, per germline. CDR3 length: 15 residues. V dropped 2 bases and J dropped 0 bases, with 8 bases sitting between them. CDR3 bases: TGTGCCAGCAGTTTAGGCGGTCGTAGCAATCAGCCCCAGCATTTT. Amino acids: CASSLGGRSNQPQHF.

This clone came up once. This chain joins TRBV6-6 and TRBJ2-7; D unclear. The CDR3 loop spans 13 amino acids. Germline V CDR1 and CDR2: MNHNY, SVGAGI (reference sequence). The V end was cut by 0 bases, the J end by 6 bases, with 9 bases between. This CDR3 is CASSYSANREQYF. In DNA form, the CDR3 reads TGTGCCAGCAGTTACTCGGCCAATCGCGAGCAGTACTTC.

CDR3 residues: CASSLYGGYTF. The CDR3 nucleotides read TGCGCCAGCAGCTTATACGGTGGCTACACCTTC. The chain recombines TRBV5-1 with TRBJ1-2; D gene uncertain. Looked up from germline, CDR1 is SGHRS and CDR2 is YFSETQ. The CDR3 consists of 11 residues. V lost 2 bases, J lost 7 bases, and 6 bases lay in between. Full variable domain (remainder filled in from reference TRBV5-1 and TRBJ1-2): KAGVTQTPRYLIKTRGQQVTLSCSPISGHRSVSWYQQTPGQGLQFLFEYFSETQRNKGNFPGRFSGRQFSNSRSEMNVSTLELGDSALYLCASSLYGGYTFGSGTRLTVV.

The chain combines TRBV29-1 with TRBJ2-7; 10 bases align to TRBD1. The V gene end was trimmed by 1 base and the J gene end by 3 bases; junction bases not matched to a gene: 0. Germline CDR1 is SQVTM and CDR2 is ANQGSEA. CDR3 length: 13 amino acids. Here the CDR3 DNA reads TGCAGCGTTGAAGGGACAGGGGGCTACGAGCAGTACTTC. It translates to CSVEGTGGYEQYF.

The chain has TRBV5-1 and TRBJ1-1; 8 nucleotides agree with TRBD1. The CDR3 is 14 amino acids. Germline loops: CDR1 SGHRS, CDR2 YFSETQ. The V segment lost 3 bases and the J segment 1 base; nucleotides outside the gene matches: 2. The CDR3 spells CASSWTGPNTEAFF. In DNA form, the CDR3 reads TGCGCCAGCAGCTGGACAGGGCCGAACACTGAAGCTTTCTTT.

The rearrangement uses TRBV29-1 and TRBJ1-1; D is uncertain. Deletions cut 4 bases from V and 3 bases from J, with 15 bases between. Germline loops: CDR1 SQVTM, CDR2 ANQGSEA. The CDR3 covers 14 residues. The chain's CDR3 is CSVGAWNLDTEAFF. CDR3 coding DNA: TGCAGCGTTGGGGCCTGGAATTTGGACACTGAAGCTTTCTTT.

This clone was observed a single time. The V call is TRBV7-3, the J call TRBJ2-3; 10 nucleotides match TRBD1. The trim removed 3 bases at V and 4 bases at J, leaving 4 bases unmatched. CDR1 and CDR2 (germline): SGHTA, FQGTGA. The CDR3 contains 15 residues. The CDR3 sequence is CASSFDRGRPDTQYF. The CDR3 coding sequence is TGTGCCAGCAGCTTCGACAGGGGGCGACCAGATACGCAGTATTTT.

The chain joins TRBV10-1 to TRBJ2-3; the match to TRBD2 covers 9 bases. CDR3 length: 13 residues. Germline V gene lookup returns CDR1 WNHNN and CDR2 SYGVQD (reference sequence). Germline trimming cut 10 bases from V and 1 base from J; bases unmatched to any gene: 3. The CDR3 region is CATASGGTDTQYF. For the CDR3, the DNA is TGCGCCACGGCTAGCGGGGGCACAGATACGCAGTATTTT.

The chain employs TRBV7-6 and TRBJ2-3; the match to TRBD2 covers 12 bases. J was trimmed by 2 bases and V by 5 bases; bases with no gene match: 5. The CDR3 length is 16 residues. Germline V CDR1 and CDR2: SGHVS, FNYEAQ. This CDR3 reads CASSSGLAGITDTQYF. In DNA, the CDR3 is TGTGCCAGCAGCAGCGGACTAGCGGGGATCACAGATACGCAGTATTTT.

CDR3 residues: CASSESEVETQYF. For the CDR3, the DNA is TGTGCCAGCAGTGAGAGTGAAGTGGAGACCCAGTACTTC. This chain joins TRBV6-1 and TRBJ2-5, with D unclear. In germline, CDR1 is MNHNS, CDR2 SASEGT. V gave up 3 bases and J gave up 5 bases, with 10 bases separating them. The CDR3 covers 13 residues.

This clone was counted between two and nine times. The chain links TRBV5-1 to TRBJ2-4; D is undetermined. The CDR3 runs 14 residues. The V and J ends lost 0 bases and 6 bases respectively, with 10 bases between them. Germline CDR1 is SGHRS and CDR2 is YFSETQ. In nucleotides, the CDR3 is TGCGCCAGCAGCTTGGATCAGGTTACAAACATTCAGTACTTC. Protein product: CASSLDQVTNIQYF.

Details on this clone: Other DNA sequences in this specimen translate into the identical CDR3. The V and J genes are TRBV28 and TRBJ1-5, with no clear D. This CDR3 is built from 14 residues. Germline lookup yields CDR1 MDHEN and CDR2 SYDVKM. V lost 6 bases and J lost 4, with 13 bases in between. CDR3 residues: CASSLGPSNQPQHF. CDR3 bases: TGTGCCAGCAGCTTGGGCCCCTCTAATCAGCCCCAGCATTTT.